This TCR beta chain was recorded in a study of blood T cell repertoires in COVID-19. This clone was seen once. Assay used: immunoSEQ multiplex PCR; TCRdb lists only in-frame clones, some missing. The repertoire consists of 350,000 to 450,000 clones, with 85% to 90% occurring once and the leading ten covering 3%. V dropped 5 bases and J dropped 4 bases, with 9 bases sitting between them. The CDR3 contains 12 residues. The germline gives CDR1 KGHSH, CDR2 LQKENI. The material sequenced was peripheral blood. The TCR comes from a human donor in a cohort sampled during active COVID-19. This chain connects TRBV18 to TRBJ2-7; TRBD2 is a possible D gene (6 bases). The CDR3 nucleotides read TGTGCCAGCTCATCGGGAGAATACGAGCAGTACTTC. As protein: CASSSGEYEQYF.